These 7 T cell receptor beta chains originate from one sample sequenced in a study of lymphopenia after photon versus proton radiotherapy. The table came from immunoSEQ multiplex PCR; TCRdb's copy has only in-frame clones and leaves some out. The sample includes around 25,000 clones, roughly 80% of them seen just once. The sample consisted of peripheral blood, taken from a patient treated with photon-based radiotherapy. All receptors come from a man in his forties with gastric cancer.

This chain connects TRBV7-8 to TRBJ2-5; 7 bases map to TRBD2. Trimming cost V 1 base and J 5 bases; bases outside gene matches: 10. Germline CDR1 and CDR2: SGHVS and FQNEAQ. The CDR3 has 16 amino acids. The CDR3, as DNA: TGTGCCAGCAGCTTAGGGGCGCTAGCGGTGGGGGAGACCCAGTACTTC. It codes for CASSLGALAVGETQYF. Full variable domain (remainder filled in from reference TRBV7-8 and TRBJ2-5): GAGVSQSPRYKVAKRGQDVALRCDPISGHVSLFWYQQALGQGPEFLTYFQNEAQLDKSGLPSDRFFAERPEGSVSTLKIQRTQQEDSAVYLCASSLGALAVGETQYFGPGTRLLVL.

This sequence joins TRBV9 and TRBJ2-5; D may correspond to TRBD1 or TRBD2 (5 bases each). CDR1 and CDR2 (germline): SGDLS, YYNGEE. V lost 7 bases to trimming and J lost 11 bases, with 15 bases between them. The CDR3 loop spans 11 amino acids. The CDR3 protein is CASGDVGNQYF. For the CDR3, the DNA is TGTGCCAGCGGGGACGTCGGGAATCAGTACTTC.

The chain is built from TRBV4-2 and TRBJ1-2; TRBD1 matches at 10 bases. CDR1 and CDR2 from the germline V gene are LGHNA and YNFKEQ. This CDR3 is built from 16 residues. Trimming took 1 base from V and 4 from J; bases not matched to a gene: 6. The CDR3 DNA reads TGTGCCAGCAGCCAAGGACCGACAGGGGGCGGCTATGGCTACACCTTC. Its translation: CASSQGPTGGGYGYTF.

J is TRBJ1-1 and V is TRBV10-3; 8 positions agree with TRBD1. V lost 6 bases, J lost 1 base, and 4 bases stayed unmatched. Germline V gene lookup returns CDR1 ENHRY and CDR2 SYGVKD. The CDR3 extends over 14 amino acids. CDR3: CAIRPRGPNTEAFF. CDR3 DNA sequence: TGTGCCATCAGACCCAGGGGGCCGAACACTGAAGCTTTCTTT.

This chain links TRBV2 with TRBJ1-2; perhaps TRBD1 as D (6 bases). This CDR3 has 17 amino acids. Germline V CDR1 and CDR2: SNHLY, FYNNEI. V lost 5 bases to trimming and J lost 0 bases, with 19 bases between them. The CDR3 nucleotides are TGTGCCAGCAGTCAACTCGTTTGGGGGGCCTCTAACTATGGCTACACCTTC. Its protein is CASSQLVWGASNYGYTF.

The V call is TRBV18, the J call TRBJ1-1; D call uncertain. V gave up 6 bases and J gave up 2 bases, with 13 bases separating them. CDR3 size: 14 residues. Germline values: CDR1 KGHSH, CDR2 LQKENI. This CDR3 reads CASSNLAVNTEAFF. The DNA for the CDR3 is TGTGCCAGCTCTAACCTCGCAGTTAACACTGAAGCTTTCTTT. The entire variable domain, with the rest obtained from reference TRBV18 and TRBJ1-1, is as follows: NAGVMQNPRHLVRRRGQEARLRCSPMKGHSHVYWYRQLPEEGLKFMVYLQKENIIDESGMPKERFSAEFPKEGPSILRIQQVVRGDSAAYFCASSNLAVNTEAFFGQGTRLTVV.

The CDR3 loop is CASSQGRYDAEQYF. CDR3 nucleotides: TGCGCCAGCAGCCAAGGAAGGTACGACGCCGAGCAGTACTTC. The rearrangement links TRBV4-3 to TRBJ2-7; D unclear. The ends were cut back, 1 base at V and 6 bases at J, with 13 bases in the middle. The CDR3 contains 14 residues. Germline CDR1 LGHNA, CDR2 YSLEER.